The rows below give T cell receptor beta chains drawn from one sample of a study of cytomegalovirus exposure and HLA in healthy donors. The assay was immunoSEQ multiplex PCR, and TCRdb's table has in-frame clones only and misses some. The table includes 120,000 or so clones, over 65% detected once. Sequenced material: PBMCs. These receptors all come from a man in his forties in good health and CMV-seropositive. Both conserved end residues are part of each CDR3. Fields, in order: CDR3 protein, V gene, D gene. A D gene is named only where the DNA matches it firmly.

CDR3 protein: CASSLGQSYEQYF; V gene: TRBV5-1; D gene: -
CDR3 protein: CASSGTGGTGELFF; V gene: TRBV6-1; D gene: TRBD1
CDR3 protein: CASSRTEKYEQYF; V gene: TRBV7-8; D gene: -
CDR3 protein: CAWSAPGQVSSPLHF; V gene: TRBV30; D gene: TRBD1
CDR3 protein: CASSVEGSTGREKLFF; V gene: TRBV9; D gene: -
CDR3 protein: CASSLDSPRSSYNEQFF; V gene: TRBV11-3; D gene: -
CDR3 protein: CASRPGGQVNEQFF; V gene: TRBV2; D gene: -
CDR3 protein: CASRRGGSPDTQYF; V gene: TRBV13; D gene: TRBD2
CDR3 protein: CASSIAGTSGYYEQYF; V gene: TRBV19; D gene: TRBD2
CDR3 protein: CASRLSGDGTDTQYF; V gene: TRBV6-5; D gene: TRBD2
CDR3 protein: CASSRGGDNEQFF; V gene: TRBV6-5; D gene: TRBD2
CDR3 protein: CATNRVVDEQYF; V gene: TRBV28; D gene: -
CDR3 protein: CASSEAGDRGRRGYTF; V gene: TRBV6-1; D gene: TRBD1
CDR3 protein: CASSQGLGLAVPGAGELFF; V gene: TRBV4-3; D gene: TRBD2
CDR3 protein: CARCRCLRVCKNTEAFF; V gene: TRBV5-3; D gene: -
CDR3 protein: CAGSTSGAYNEQFF; V gene: TRBV6-6; D gene: TRBD2
CDR3 protein: CASKTRLRNTEAFF; V gene: TRBV6-5; D gene: -